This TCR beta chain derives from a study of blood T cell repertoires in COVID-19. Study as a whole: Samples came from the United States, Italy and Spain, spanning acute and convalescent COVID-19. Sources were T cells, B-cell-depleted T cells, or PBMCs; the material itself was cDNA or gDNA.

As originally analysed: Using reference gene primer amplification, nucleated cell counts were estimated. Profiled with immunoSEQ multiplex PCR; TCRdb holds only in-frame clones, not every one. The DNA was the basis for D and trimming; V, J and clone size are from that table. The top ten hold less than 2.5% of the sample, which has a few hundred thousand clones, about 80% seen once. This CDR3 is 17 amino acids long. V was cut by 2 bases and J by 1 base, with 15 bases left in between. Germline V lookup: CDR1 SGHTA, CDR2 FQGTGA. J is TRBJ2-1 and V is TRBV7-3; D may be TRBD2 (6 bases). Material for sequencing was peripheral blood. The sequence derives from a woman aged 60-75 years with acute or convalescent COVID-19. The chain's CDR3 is CASSLWSRLGSYNEQFF. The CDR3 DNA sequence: TGTGCCAGCAGCTTATGGAGTCGACTAGGGTCCTACAATGAGCAGTTCTTC.